This T cell receptor beta chain derives from a study of CD8 T cells in Susac syndrome. Random hexamers served to reverse transcribe roughly 0.45 to 1 ug RNA. TCRdb passed the immunoSEQ multiplex PCR reads through MiXCR, listing each CDR3 protein once. The data hold around 110,000 distinct CDR3 sequences, with roughly 95% observed a single time. V was trimmed by 5 bases and J by 5 bases, leaving 16 bases between them. The V gene's germline CDR1 is PRHDT and CDR2 FYEKMQ (reference sequence). This CDR3 has 15 residues. The material sequenced was CD8+ T cells from PBMCs. The genes are TRBV13 and TRBJ2-1; D may be TRBD1 (6 bases). The clonotype originates from a human donor with Susac syndrome. CDR3 residues: CASSLRGGHHNEQFF. The CDR3 DNA sequence: TGTGCCAGCAGCCTCCGAGGGGGACATCACAATGAGCAGTTCTTC.